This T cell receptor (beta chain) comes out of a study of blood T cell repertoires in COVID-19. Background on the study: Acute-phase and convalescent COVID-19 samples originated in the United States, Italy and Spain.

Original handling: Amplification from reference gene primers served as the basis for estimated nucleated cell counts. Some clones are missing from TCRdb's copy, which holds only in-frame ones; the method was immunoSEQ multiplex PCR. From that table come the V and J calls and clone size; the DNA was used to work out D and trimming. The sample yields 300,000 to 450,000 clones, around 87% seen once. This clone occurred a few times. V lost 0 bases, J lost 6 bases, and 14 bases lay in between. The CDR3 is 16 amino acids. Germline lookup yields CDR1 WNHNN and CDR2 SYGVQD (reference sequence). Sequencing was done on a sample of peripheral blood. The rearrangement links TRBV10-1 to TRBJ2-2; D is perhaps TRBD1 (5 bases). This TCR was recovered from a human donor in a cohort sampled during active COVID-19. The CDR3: CASSESSPGFPGELFF. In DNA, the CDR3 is TGCGCCAGCAGTGAGTCCAGCCCAGGGTTTCCCGGGGAGCTGTTTTTT.